This entry features one T cell receptor (beta chain) sequence. The data stem from a study of blood T cell repertoires in COVID-19. Across the whole study: COVID-19 samples, acute and convalescent, were from the United States, Italy and Spain. Nucleic acid was either cDNA or gDNA, and it came from T cells, B-cell-depleted T cells, or PBMCs.

V was clipped by 5 bases and J by 0 bases, with 15 bases between them. This CDR3 is 16 amino acids long. The V gene's germline CDR1 is SGHRS and CDR2 YFSETQ. Profiled with immunoSEQ multiplex PCR; TCRdb holds only in-frame clones, not every one. The repertoire holds approximately 280,000 clones, with about 89% as singletons. Everyone who took part was about 18 to 89 years old, and they came from about two dozen US areas. Resolution of symptoms, clearance, or two negative PCRs was present in recovered Cohort 3 donors. The sequence was collected from a woman between 18 and 29 years old who had recovered from COVID-19. The V and J genes are TRBV5-1 and TRBJ1-3; perhaps TRBD1 as D (6 bases). The sample was PBMCs or T cells enriched from blood (not recorded which). This CDR3 reads CASSRGRGYSGNTIYF. The CDR3 nucleotides read TGCGCCAGCAGTCGCGGCAGGGGCTACTCTGGAAACACCATATATTTT.